This is a list of T cell receptor beta chains from one sample in a study of T cells in Graves' hyperthyroidism and ophthalmopathy. TCRdb processed the multiplex PCR reads anew with MiXCR; each CDR3 protein has one entry. The data show some 530,000 distinct CDR3 sequences, under 25% seen once. The sequenced sample was blood. The receptors shown here come from a woman between 65 and 79 years old with Graves' ophthalmopathy. The CDR3 runs from the conserved cysteine through the conserved F or W. D genes are given only for firm matches. The size entry is marked missing in some rows and otherwise reads once, few, many or a size class.

D gene	V gene	clone size	J gene	CDR3 protein	CDR3 DNA
NA	TRBV14	few	TRBJ1-2	CASSQSGSYGYTF	TGTGCCAGCAGCCAAAGTGGTAGCTATGGCTACACCTTC
TRBD2	TRBV15	NA	TRBJ2-3	CATSREGLAGTDTQYF	TGTGCCACCAGCAGAGAAGGGCTAGCGGGCACAGATACGCAGTATTTT
NA	TRBV15	NA	TRBJ1-5	CATSPRRGPQHF	TGTGCCACCAGCCCCCGCAGAGGGCCCCAGCATTTT
NA	TRBV10-3	many	TRBJ1-2	CAISDREQGGGYTF	TGTGCCATCAGTGACCGGGAACAGGGAGGTGGCTACACCTTC
NA	TRBV11-2	NA	TRBJ2-7	CASSLVAFEYEQYF	TGTGCCAGCAGCTTAGTAGCTTTCGAGTACGAGCAGTACTTC
TRBD2	TRBV20-1	NA	TRBJ2-5	CSAGREAGRTAQYF	TGCAGTGCTGGACGGGAGGCGGGAAGGACGGCCCAGTACTTC
NA	TRBV30	few	TRBJ1-4	CAWSGGGTGEKLFF	TGTGCCTGGAGTGGAGGGGGGACCGGGGAAAAACTGTTTTTT
NA	TRBV5-1	few	TRBJ2-3	CASSLDQATDTQYF	TGCGCCAGCAGCTTGGACCAGGCCACAGATACGCAGTATTTT
NA	TRBV20-1	few	TRBJ1-1	CSARVGAVGEAFF	TGCAGTGCTAGAGTAGGGGCAGTAGGTGAAGCTTTCTTT
TRBD1	TRBV29-1	few	TRBJ1-2	CSGGQGRNYGYTF	TGCAGCGGAGGACAGGGGCGCAACTATGGCTACACCTTC
NA	TRBV27	many	TRBJ1-5	CASSPTAGDNQPQHF	TGTGCCAGCAGTCCTACCGCAGGGGACAATCAGCCCCAGCATTTT
NA	TRBV6-1	NA	TRBJ2-1	CASSYIGREFF	TGTGCCAGCAGTTATATCGGAAGGGAGTTCTTC
TRBD2	TRBV3-1	many	TRBJ2-5	CASSHRAGLVFGETQYF	TGTGCCAGCAGCCACCGAGCCGGACTAGTGTTTGGAGAGACCCAGTACTTC
NA	TRBV7-3	NA	TRBJ2-3	CASSLTPLGRADTQYF	TGTGCCAGCAGCTTAACTCCACTAGGTCGCGCAGATACGCAGTATTTT
TRBD1	TRBV2	NA	TRBJ1-3	CASSEAGRGFDTIYF	TGTGCCAGCAGTGAAGCTGGCAGGGGGTTTGACACCATATATTTT
NA	TRBV6-2/TRBV6-3	NA	TRBJ2-3	CASSYPSRTDTQYF	TGTGCCAGCAGTTACCCCTCGCGCACAGATACGCAGTATTTT
TRBD1	TRBV10-3	NA	TRBJ2-2	CAISSQGTGELFF	TGTGCCATCAGTTCACAGGGGACCGGGGAGCTGTTTTTT
NA	TRBV18	many	TRBJ2-2	CASSPQGVKNTGELFF	TGTGCCAGCTCACCACAAGGAGTTAAGAACACCGGGGAGCTGTTTTTT
NA	TRBV10-1	NA	TRBJ2-2	CASSVGDAGELFF	TGCGCCAGCAGTGTTGGGGATGCCGGGGAGCTGTTTTTT
TRBD2	TRBV12-5	many	TRBJ2-7	CASGPALAGVHEQYF	TGTGCTAGTGGTCCCGCATTAGCGGGAGTCCACGAGCAGTACTTC
TRBD2	TRBV5-1	many	TRBJ2-1	CASSLAAGGPWNEQFF	TGCGCCAGCAGCTTGGCAGCGGGAGGGCCGTGGAATGAGCAGTTCTTC
NA	TRBV7-8	NA	TRBJ2-7	CASSLRAGRYEQYF	TGTGCCAGCAGCTTAAGGGCAGGTAGATACGAGCAGTACTTC
TRBD2	TRBV11-2	many	TRBJ2-7	CASRPAGGPYEQYF	TGTGCCAGCAGACCAGCGGGAGGGCCTTACGAGCAGTACTTC
TRBD2	TRBV20-1	NA	TRBJ2-3	CSASRLAGNTDTQYF	TGCAGTGCTAGCCGACTAGCGGGTAACACAGATACGCAGTATTTT
TRBD2	TRBV7-3	many	TRBJ2-1	CASSTAGGDNEQFF	TGTGCCAGCAGCACAGCGGGGGGCGACAATGAGCAGTTCTTC
NA	TRBV20-1	NA	TRBJ1-2	CSADTAPNYGYTF	TGCAGTGCCGACACCGCTCCTAACTATGGCTACACCTTC
TRBD2	TRBV30	NA	TRBJ2-1	CAWSRASGRVEQFF	TGTGCCTGGAGTAGGGCTAGCGGGAGGGTTGAGCAGTTCTTC
TRBD1	TRBV12-3/TRBV12-4	few	TRBJ1-2	CASTSDRDNGYTF	TGTGCCAGCACCTCCGACAGGGATAATGGCTACACCTTC
TRBD1	TRBV20-1	many	TRBJ1-1	CSARETGEGTEAFF	TGCAGTGCTAGAGAGACAGGGGAGGGCACTGAAGCTTTCTTT
TRBD1	TRBV6-2/TRBV6-3	many	TRBJ1-5	CASTDRVIKPQHF	TGTGCCAGCACTGACAGGGTGATCAAACCCCAGCATTTT
NA	TRBV7-2	NA	TRBJ1-2	CASITFVGGTYGYTF	TGTGCCAGCATCACTTTCGTCGGGGGGACCTATGGCTACACCTTC
TRBD1	TRBV7-2	many	TRBJ1-2	CASSPRDRPYGYTF	TGTGCCAGCAGCCCCCGGGACAGGCCCTATGGCTACACCTTC
NA	TRBV6-1	NA	TRBJ1-5	CASSLRARQPQHF	TGTGCCAGCAGTCTCAGGGCGCGTCAGCCCCAGCATTTT
TRBD2	TRBV2	many	TRBJ2-5	CASSGAGTSIETQYF	TGTGCCAGCAGTGGAGCCGGGACTAGCATAGAGACCCAGTACTTC
NA	TRBV27	few	TRBJ1-2	CATSSNYGYTF	TGTGCCACCTCGAGCAACTATGGCTACACCTTC
NA	TRBV9	NA	TRBJ2-1	CASSFRQDPYNEQFF	TGTGCCAGCAGCTTTCGACAGGACCCCTACAATGAGCAGTTCTTC
NA	TRBV20-1	few	TRBJ2-3	CSAQTSGAVTDTQYF	TGCAGTGCTCAGACATCGGGAGCCGTCACAGATACGCAGTATTTT
NA	TRBV12-5	NA	TRBJ1-1	CASGRGTNTEAFF	TGTGCTAGTGGTCGAGGGACAAACACTGAAGCTTTCTTT
NA	TRBV10-1	few	TRBJ1-1	CASKESMNTEAFF	TGCGCCAGCAAGGAATCAATGAACACTGAAGCTTTCTTT
NA	TRBV9	NA	TRBJ1-1	CASSVVVAQNTEAFF	TGTGCCAGCAGCGTAGTGGTGGCACAGAACACTGAAGCTTTCTTT
TRBD2	TRBV20-1	NA	TRBJ2-7	CSVGLKASGTYEQYF	TGCAGTGTCGGTCTAAAAGCTAGCGGGACCTACGAGCAGTACTTC
TRBD1	TRBV5-1	few	TRBJ1-2	CASSPPGTGGSNGYTF	TGCGCCAGCAGCCCTCCCGGGACAGGGGGATCGAATGGCTACACCTTC
NA	TRBV14	NA	TRBJ1-3	CASSHPPAAGSSGNTIYF	TGTGCCAGCAGCCACCCCCCTGCCGCAGGGAGCTCTGGAAACACCATATATTTT
NA	TRBV14	few	TRBJ1-1	CASSQPGIVNTEAFF	TGTGCCAGCAGCCAACCGGGGATCGTGAACACTGAAGCTTTCTTT
NA	TRBV5-1	many	TRBJ2-1	CASSLGGLYNEQFF	TGCGCCAGCAGCCTGGGGGGACTTTACAATGAGCAGTTCTTC
NA	TRBV19	NA	TRBJ2-5	CASSTSETQYF	TGTGCCAGTAGTACCAGTGAGACCCAGTACTTC
NA	TRBV7-9	few	TRBJ2-3	CASNPSTDTQYF	TGTGCCAGCAACCCTAGCACAGATACGCAGTATTTT
TRBD2	TRBV12-3/TRBV12-4	few	TRBJ2-1	CASSLGGGPISYNEQFF	TGTGCCAGCAGTTTAGGGGGAGGGCCGATATCCTACAATGAGCAGTTCTTC
TRBD1	TRBV7-8	NA	TRBJ2-2	CASSSSGTGAGELFF	TGTGCCAGCAGCTCCTCCGGGACAGGGGCCGGGGAGCTGTTTTTT
TRBD1	TRBV27	NA	TRBJ1-2	CASSYRGRDGYTF	TGTGCCAGCAGTTACAGGGGGCGTGATGGCTACACCTTC
TRBD2	TRBV13	NA	TRBJ2-2	CASSLGGRASTGELFF	TGCGCCAGCAGCTTAGGTGGGAGGGCCAGCACCGGGGAGCTGTTTTTT